Listed here is a single T cell receptor beta chain. Its antigen is not identified. Graves' hyperthyroidism showing no ophthalmopathy progression within 18 months was considered stable. The data belong to a study of T cells in Graves' hyperthyroidism and ophthalmopathy. General study findings and limits: Most clonotypes expanded in the thyroid (above 0.001) were also present in blood. Ophthalmopathy was predicted by the model a median of 6.5 months ahead of onset.

This CDR3 is built from 16 residues. V lost 1 base and J 3 bases, leaving 16 bases between the germline ends. CDR1 and CDR2 (germline): SGHVS, FQNEAQ. Using RNA transcripts as the source, TCR beta CDR3 regions were amplified. In the first-round RT-PCR of the TCR CDR3, the HTBI primer set was used. TCRdb re-called the multiplex PCR reads with MiXCR, one entry per CDR3 protein. The sample includes about 700,000 distinct CDR3 sequences, 11% to 15% seen only once; the top ten take roughly a tenth. The source material was blood. The chain combines TRBV7-8 with TRBJ2-7; D unresolved. The sequence was obtained from a woman between 18 and 29 years old with Graves' hyperthyroidism. The CDR3 nucleotides read TGTGCCAGCAGCTTAGGAGGATTGCGGACGTTCTACGAGCAGTACTTC. It specifies CASSLGGLRTFYEQYF.